The present T cell receptor beta chain was sequenced within a study of blood T cell repertoires in COVID-19. Study-level background: Whether acute or convalescent, the COVID-19 samples came from the United States, Italy and Spain. In each case, the material was cDNA or gDNA derived from T cells, B-cell-depleted T cells, or PBMCs.

How the authors handled the data: Using reference gene primer amplification, nucleated cell counts were estimated. Produced via immunoSEQ multiplex PCR; TCRdb's table is partial and in-frame only. V and J calls and clone size are those listed in that table; D and trimming were worked out from the DNA. The sample lists around 72,000 clones; about 84% were seen once. Germline trimming cut 4 bases from V and 2 bases from J; bases unmatched to any gene: 7. CDR1 and CDR2 from the germline V gene are SGHRS and YFSETQ. This CDR3 has 15 residues. This clonotype was obtained from a woman in her sixties or seventies with acute or convalescent COVID-19. The sample consisted of peripheral blood. The genes are TRBV5-1 and TRBJ2-7, with 9 bases aligning to TRBD2. The CDR3: CASSGSLAGAYEQYF. The CDR3 nucleotides are TGCGCCAGCAGCGGGAGCTTAGCGGGAGCCTACGAGCAGTACTTC.